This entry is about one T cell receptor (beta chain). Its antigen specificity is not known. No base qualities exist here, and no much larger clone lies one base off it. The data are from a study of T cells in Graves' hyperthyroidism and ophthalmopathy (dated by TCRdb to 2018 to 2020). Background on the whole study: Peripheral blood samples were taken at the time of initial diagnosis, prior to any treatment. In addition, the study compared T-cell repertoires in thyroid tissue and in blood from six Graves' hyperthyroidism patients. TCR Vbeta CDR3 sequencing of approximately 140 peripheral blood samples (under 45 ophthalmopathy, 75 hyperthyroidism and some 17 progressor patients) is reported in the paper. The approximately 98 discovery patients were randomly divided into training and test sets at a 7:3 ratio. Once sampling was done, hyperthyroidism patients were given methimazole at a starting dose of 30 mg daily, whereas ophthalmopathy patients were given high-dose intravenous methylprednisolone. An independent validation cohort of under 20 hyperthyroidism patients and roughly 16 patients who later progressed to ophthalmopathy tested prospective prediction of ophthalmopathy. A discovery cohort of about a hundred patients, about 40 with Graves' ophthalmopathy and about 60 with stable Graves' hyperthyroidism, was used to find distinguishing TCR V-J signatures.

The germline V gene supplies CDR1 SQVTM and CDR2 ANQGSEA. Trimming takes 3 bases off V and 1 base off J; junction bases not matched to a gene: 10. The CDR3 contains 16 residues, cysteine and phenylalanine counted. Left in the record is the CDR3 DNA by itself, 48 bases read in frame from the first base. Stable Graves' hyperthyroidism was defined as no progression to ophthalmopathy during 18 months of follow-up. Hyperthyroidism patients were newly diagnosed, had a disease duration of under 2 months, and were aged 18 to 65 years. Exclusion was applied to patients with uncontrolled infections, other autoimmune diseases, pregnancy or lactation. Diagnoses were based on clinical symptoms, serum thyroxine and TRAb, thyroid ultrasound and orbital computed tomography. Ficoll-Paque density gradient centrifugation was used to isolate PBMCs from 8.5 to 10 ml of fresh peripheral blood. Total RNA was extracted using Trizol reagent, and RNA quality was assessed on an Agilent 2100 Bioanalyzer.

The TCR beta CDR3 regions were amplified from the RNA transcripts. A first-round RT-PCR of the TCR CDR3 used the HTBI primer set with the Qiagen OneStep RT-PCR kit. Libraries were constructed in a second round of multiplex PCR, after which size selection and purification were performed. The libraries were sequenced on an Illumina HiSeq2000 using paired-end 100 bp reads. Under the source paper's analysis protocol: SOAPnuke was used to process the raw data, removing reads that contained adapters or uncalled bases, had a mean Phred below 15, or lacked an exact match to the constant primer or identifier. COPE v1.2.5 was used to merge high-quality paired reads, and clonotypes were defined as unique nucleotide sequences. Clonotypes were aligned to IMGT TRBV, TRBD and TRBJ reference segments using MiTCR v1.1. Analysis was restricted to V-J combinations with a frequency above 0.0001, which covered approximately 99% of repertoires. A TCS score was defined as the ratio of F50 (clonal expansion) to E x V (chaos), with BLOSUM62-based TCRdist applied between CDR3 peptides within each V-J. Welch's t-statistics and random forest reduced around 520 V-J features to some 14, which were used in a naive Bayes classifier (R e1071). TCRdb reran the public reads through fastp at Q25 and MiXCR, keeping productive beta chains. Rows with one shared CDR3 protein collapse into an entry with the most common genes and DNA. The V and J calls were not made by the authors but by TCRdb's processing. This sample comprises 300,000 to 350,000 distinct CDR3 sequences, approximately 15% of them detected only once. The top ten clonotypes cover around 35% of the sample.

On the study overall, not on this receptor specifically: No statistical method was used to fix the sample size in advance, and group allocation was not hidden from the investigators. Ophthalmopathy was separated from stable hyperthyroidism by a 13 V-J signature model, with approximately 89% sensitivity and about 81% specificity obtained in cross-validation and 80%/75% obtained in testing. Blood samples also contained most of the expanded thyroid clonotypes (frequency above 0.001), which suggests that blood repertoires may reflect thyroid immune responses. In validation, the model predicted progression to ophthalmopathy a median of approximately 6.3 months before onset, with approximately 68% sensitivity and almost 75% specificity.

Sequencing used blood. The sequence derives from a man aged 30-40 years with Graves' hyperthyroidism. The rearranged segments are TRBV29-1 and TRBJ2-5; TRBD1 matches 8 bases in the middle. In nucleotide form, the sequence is TGCAGCGTTGATGGTTCGTGGACAGGGCCCCAAGAGACCCAGTACTTC. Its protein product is CSVDGSWTGPQETQYF.